This T cell receptor beta chain originates from a study of T cell changes during pregnancy in multiple sclerosis (dated by TCRdb to between 2018 and 2021). Regarding the research as a whole: In women with multiple sclerosis, the researchers looked at how the T cell repertoire shifted as pregnancy progressed.

The table lists this clone with a few counts. Its recognized antigen is unknown. Per-base qualities were not stored, and no clone one base away is much larger. Library construction relied on the immunoSEQ multiplex PCR assay. This immuneACCESS table, as held by TCRdb, lists in-frame sequences with V and J called but not all clones. Of the missing ones, under half trace to an unresolved V gene in checked studies; the others have no known cause. The sample contains approximately 74,000 clones, approximately 92% of them found a single time. The top ten clonotypes cover around 2.3% of the sample. V loses 5 bases of germline sequence and J loses 0 bases, and the interval between the two ends is 8 bases. The cysteine opens and the phenylalanine closes a CDR3 of 14 amino acids. Only the CDR3 DNA is retained, 42 bases long and in frame from the first base. Based on the germline V gene (reference sequence), the CDR1 and CDR2 sequences are SEHNR and FQNEAQ.

This TCR derives from a female donor with multiple sclerosis, enrolled in a pregnancy study. The sequences come from peripheral blood, collected before pregnancy. The chain links TRBV7-9 with TRBJ1-5, and perhaps TRBD1 as D gene, on 5 matching bases. The CDR3 protein is CASSPQGSNQPQHF. The sequenced DNA: TGTGCCAGCAGCCCTCAGGGTAGCAATCAGCCCCAGCATTTT.